Listed below are T cell receptor beta chains from one sample, sequenced in a study of blood T cell repertoires in COVID-19. Produced via immunoSEQ multiplex PCR; TCRdb's table is partial and in-frame only. The table shows about 88,000 clones, with 90% occurring only once. Material for sequencing was peripheral blood. The receptors here all came from a man in his sixties with acute or convalescent COVID-19. Both conserved end residues are part of each CDR3. D genes are given only for firm matches. Some rows have no size entry. The others give once, few or many, or a class for an expanded clone.

j_gene,v_gene,abundance,d_gene,CDR3aa,CDR3nt
TRBJ2-7,TRBV5-6,-,-,CASTAGSEQYF,TGTGCCAGCACCGCGGGTTCCGAGCAGTACTTC
TRBJ2-1,TRBV11-2,-,-,CASSLEVANNEQFF,TGTGCCAGCAGCTTAGAAGTCGCTAACAATGAGCAGTTCTTC
TRBJ1-6,TRBV6-5,-,TRBD1,CASSRNRGSPLHF,TGTGCCAGCAGTCGAAACAGGGGGTCACCCCTCCACTTT
TRBJ2-2,TRBV10-2,-,TRBD1,CASSGTGANTGELFF,TGCGCCAGCAGTGGGACAGGGGCGAACACCGGGGAGCTGTTTTTT
TRBJ1-2,TRBV27,few,TRBD1,CASSPTPTGNYGYTF,TGTGCCAGCAGTCCGACTCCGACAGGGAACTATGGCTACACCTTC
TRBJ2-7,TRBV5-1,-,TRBD2,CASRLAGADYEQYF,TGCGCCAGCAGACTGGCGGGAGCCGACTACGAGCAGTACTTC
TRBJ1-1,TRBV5-1,-,-,CASSSTGNTEAFF,TGCGCCAGCAGTTCTACAGGAAACACTGAAGCTTTCTTT
TRBJ1-1,TRBV19,-,-,CASRVSMNTEAFF,TGTGCCAGTCGAGTGTCTATGAACACTGAAGCTTTCTTT
TRBJ2-7,TRBV29-1,-,TRBD1,CSVGGTGDHEQYF,TGCAGCGTCGGTGGGACAGGGGACCACGAGCAGTACTTC
TRBJ2-4,TRBV18,few,-,CASSPEGVSPNIQYF,TGTGCCAGCTCACCTGAGGGGGTCAGCCCAAACATTCAGTACTTC
TRBJ1-6,TRBV4-1,-,TRBD1,CASSQGDRGNSPLHF,TGCGCCAGCAGCCAAGGGGACAGGGGAAATTCACCCCTCCACTTT
TRBJ2-3,TRBV24-1,-,-,CATSDPTGGEDTQYF,TGTGCCACCAGTGATCCCACAGGGGGGGAAGATACGCAGTATTTT
TRBJ2-1,TRBV27,-,TRBD2,CASSLGTSGWSNEQFF,TGTGCCAGCAGTCTCGGGACTAGCGGGTGGTCCAATGAGCAGTTCTTC
TRBJ2-5,TRBV12-5,-,-,CATKWRETQYF,TGTGCTACAAAATGGAGGGAGACCCAGTACTTC
TRBJ1-1,TRBV5-5,once,-,CASSLGGTGNTEAFF,TGTGCCAGCAGCTTGGGGGGAACAGGGAACACTGAAGCTTTCTTT
TRBJ2-5,TRBV4-1,-,TRBD2,CASSQDWPSGRVGETQYF,TGCGCCAGCAGCCAAGATTGGCCTAGCGGGAGGGTGGGGGAGACCCAGTACTTC
TRBJ1-4,TRBV4-3,-,-,CASSQDGRGNEKLFF,TGCGCCAGCAGCCAAGATGGAAGGGGGAATGAAAAACTGTTTTTT
TRBJ1-5,TRBV19,-,-,CASSTQRGTGGNQPQHF,TGTGCCAGTAGTACCCAACGCGGGACGGGGGGCAATCAGCCCCAGCATTTT
TRBJ2-5,TRBV28,-,TRBD1,CASRDRNQETQYF,TGTGCCAGCAGGGACAGGAACCAAGAGACCCAGTACTTC